This T cell receptor (beta chain) was obtained from a study of identical twins. Study-level findings and limits: Among beta out-of-frame sequences, excess sharing between twins appeared weaker.

On this clonotype itself: Its cognate antigen is unknown.

TCRdb reanalysed the 5' RACE reads using MiXCR and keeps one entry per CDR3 protein. The data contain hundreds of thousands of distinct CDR3 sequences, over 9% of them seen just once; the ten biggest clones take up roughly 7%. CDR1 and CDR2 (germline): SQVTM, ANQGSEA. The CDR3 totals 13 residues. Trimming shortened V by 3 bases and J by 2 bases, and 10 bases separated the two germline ends. The same sample was also used in a study of yellow fever vaccine responses in identical twins.

The specimen was CD8+ T cells sorted from blood. The chain joins TRBV29-1 to TRBJ2-5; D may be TRBD2 (6 bases). This TCR came from a woman between 18 and 29 years old in good health. CDR3 protein: CSVDGTLQETQYF. In DNA, the CDR3 is TGCAGCGTTGACGGGACTTTACAAGAGACCCAGTACTTC.